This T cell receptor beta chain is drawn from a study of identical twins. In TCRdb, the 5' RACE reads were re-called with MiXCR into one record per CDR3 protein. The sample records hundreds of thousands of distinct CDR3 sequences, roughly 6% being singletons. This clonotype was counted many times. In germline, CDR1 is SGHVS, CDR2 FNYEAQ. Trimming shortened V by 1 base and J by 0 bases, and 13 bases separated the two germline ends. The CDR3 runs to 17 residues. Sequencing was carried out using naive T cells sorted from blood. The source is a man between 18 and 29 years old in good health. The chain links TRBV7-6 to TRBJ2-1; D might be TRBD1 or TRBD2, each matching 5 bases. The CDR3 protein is CASSLVPQEDSYNEQFF. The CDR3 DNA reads TGTGCCAGCAGCTTAGTTCCACAGGAGGACTCCTACAATGAGCAGTTCTTC. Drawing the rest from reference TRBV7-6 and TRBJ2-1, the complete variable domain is GAGVSQSPRYKVTKRGQDVALRCDPISGHVSLYWYRQALGQGPEFLTYFNYEAQQDKSGLPNDRFSAERPEGSISTLTIQRTEQRDSAMYRCASSLVPQEDSYNEQFFGPGTRLTVL.